The 30 T cell receptor beta chains presented below share a single source sample, sequenced in a study of siplizumab effects on memory and regulatory T cells. The repertoire was sequenced with immunoSEQ multiplex PCR; TCRdb's copy has only in-frame clones and lacks some. The sample shows 85,000 to 95,000 clones, nearly 95% of them seen only once. Material for sequencing was non-Treg CD4+ T cells sorted from blood. Receptors originate from a human donor in good health.

The gene calls are TRBV4-1 and TRBJ2-3, with D hard to call. The CDR3 sequence is 16 residues long. Looked up from germline, CDR1 is MGHRA and CDR2 is YSYEKL. The V gene lost 1 base and the J gene lost 0 bases, with 11 bases spanning the gap. CDR3 protein: CASSQALGSSTDTQYF. CDR3 DNA sequence: TGCGCCAGCAGCCAAGCCCTCGGGTCCAGCACAGATACGCAGTATTTT.

V is TRBV7-8 and J is TRBJ2-3; 10 nucleotides align to TRBD2. CDR1 and CDR2 (germline): SGHVS, FQNEAQ. J gave up 2 bases and V 1 base, and 9 bases lay outside the gene matches. This CDR3 is built from 18 residues. The CDR3 protein is CASSLGASGGRNTDTQYF. The CDR3 coding sequence is TGTGCCAGCAGCTTAGGCGCTAGCGGGGGACGTAACACAGATACGCAGTATTTT. Drawing the rest from reference TRBV7-8 and TRBJ2-3, the complete variable domain is GAGVSQSPRYKVAKRGQDVALRCDPISGHVSLFWYQQALGQGPEFLTYFQNEAQLDKSGLPSDRFFAERPEGSVSTLKIQRTQQEDSAVYLCASSLGASGGRNTDTQYFGPGTRLTVL.

The chain recombines TRBV7-9 with TRBJ1-5, with a tentative D call TRBD1 (6 bases). The germline CDR1 and CDR2 sequences are SEHNR and FQNEAQ (reference sequence). V was shortened by 3 bases and J by 9 bases, with 15 bases between the two germline ends. The CDR3 is 14 residues long. CDR3 in DNA: TGTGCCAGCAGCTTGGGGGGACAACTGGGGCCCCAGCATTTT. As protein: CASSLGGQLGPQHF.

The chain carries TRBV27 and TRBJ1-1; D is unresolved. CDR1 is MNHEY, CDR2 SMNVEV, per germline (reference sequence). The CDR3 consists of 13 residues. V gave up 1 base and J gave up 3 bases, with 6 bases separating them. Here the CDR3 DNA reads TGTGCCAGCAGTTTATACGCGTACACTGAAGCTTTCTTT. Translating gives CASSLYAYTEAFF.

This clone occurred a few times. The chain combines TRBV4-1 with TRBJ1-1, with TRBD1 matching over 10 bases. J was trimmed by 2 bases and V by 0 bases; bases with no gene match: 15. This CDR3 contains 20 residues. CDR1 is MGHRA, CDR2 YSYEKL, per germline. The CDR3 region has the DNA TGCGCCAGCAGCCAAGATTCGGTCCCACGGACAGGGGGGAGAAACACTGAAGCTTTCTTT. It encodes CASSQDSVPRTGGRNTEAFF.

The chain uses TRBV9 and TRBJ2-7, with 8 nucleotides matching TRBD2. The CDR3 extends over 16 amino acids. Trimming cost V 0 bases and J 4 bases; bases outside gene matches: 9. CDR1 and CDR2 from the germline V gene are SGDLS and YYNGEE. CDR3 nucleotides: TGTGCCAGCAGCGTAGGGCTCGGGAGCGGGAGTTACGAGCAGTACTTC. This translates into CASSVGLGSGSYEQYF.

This clone was counted once. The rearrangement links TRBV7-3 to TRBJ2-7; 13 bases line up with TRBD2. There are 15 residues in the CDR3. V dropped 4 bases and J dropped 6; count of bases not matched to a gene: 6. Per germline, CDR1 SGHTA and CDR2 FQGTGA. This CDR3 reads CASSSGLAGVSEQYF. The CDR3 DNA is TGTGCCAGCAGCTCTGGACTAGCGGGAGTAAGCGAGCAGTACTTC.

The V gene is TRBV5-8, the J gene TRBJ2-3, with a tentative D call TRBD2 (5 bases). This CDR3 is built from 12 residues. V lost 4 bases and J 7 bases, leaving 10 bases between the germline ends. The germline gives CDR1 SGHTS, CDR2 YDEGEE. The CDR3 DNA follows: TGTGCCAGCAGCAAGACTACAAATACGCAGTATTTT. Protein product: CASSKTTNTQYF.

V gene TRBV18 combines with J gene TRBJ2-2; D gene ambiguous. The germline V gene has CDR1 KGHSH and CDR2 LQKENI. V dropped 6 bases and J dropped 8 bases, with 13 bases sitting between them. The CDR3 is 13 amino acids. The chain's CDR3 is CASSGPSQGELFF. The CDR3 DNA sequence: TGTGCCAGCTCCGGGCCTTCACAGGGGGAGCTGTTTTTT.

Remarks on this clone: Within the sample, other DNA sequences also encode this same CDR3. The chain is built from TRBV6-5 and TRBJ2-7; 9 bases are a match to TRBD1. CDR3 length: 15 residues. Germline loops: CDR1 MNHEY, CDR2 SVGAGI. J lost 1 base, V lost 0 bases, and 1 base had no gene match. The CDR3 loop is CASSYSGTGSYEQYF. The CDR3 DNA follows: TGTGCCAGCAGTTACTCGGGGACAGGGTCCTACGAGCAGTACTTC.

The chain couples TRBV11-1 to TRBJ1-1, with 10 bases fitting TRBD1. The germline gives CDR1 SGHAT, CDR2 FQDESV (reference sequence). This CDR3 is 17 amino acids long. V shed 5 bases and J 3 bases; nucleotides not matched to a gene: 12. DNA of the CDR3: TGTGCCAGCAGCCGGACAGGGGGTAGACTTGGGGACACTGAAGCTTTCTTT. Its protein product is CASSRTGGRLGDTEAFF. The complete variable domain, with remaining parts taken from reference TRBV11-1 and TRBJ1-1, reads EAEVAQSPRYKITEKSQAVAFWCDPISGHATLYWYRQILGQGPELLVQFQDESVVDDSQLPKDRFSAERLKGVDSTLKIQPAELGDSAMYLCASSRTGGRLGDTEAFFGQGTRLTVV.

The chain recombines TRBV19 with TRBJ1-5; D call uncertain. Trimming cost V 3 bases and J 0 bases, with 9 bases left between them. From germline, CDR1 is LNHDA and CDR2 SQIVND (reference sequence). This CDR3 contains 15 residues. The CDR3 reads CASSMGSNSNQPQHF. The CDR3 bases are TGTGCCAGTAGTATGGGTAGTAATAGCAATCAGCCCCAGCATTTT.

The CDR3 spells CASSDVRPTRSGNTIYF. DNA for the CDR3: TGTGCCAGCAGTGACGTAAGACCAACTCGCTCTGGAAACACCATATATTTT. This rearrangement joins TRBV25-1 to TRBJ1-3; D gene ambiguous. CDR3 length: 17 residues. V was pared by 3 bases and J by 0 bases, with 15 bases between. CDR1 MGHDK and CDR2 SYGVNS come from the germline V gene.

The chain links TRBV5-1 to TRBJ2-5; D is perhaps TRBD1 or TRBD2 (6 bases each). CDR1 and CDR2 from the germline V gene are SGHRS and YFSETQ. CDR3 length: 16 residues. V was shortened by 4 bases and J by 2 bases, with 18 bases between the two germline ends. The CDR3 DNA sequence: TGCGCCAGCAGCAGGGGGGCCAACAGGGAACAAGAGACCCAGTACTTC. This encodes CASSRGANREQETQYF.

The J gene is TRBJ1-1, the V gene TRBV5-6; the D gene is possibly TRBD1 (6 bases). This CDR3 region has 13 residues. Trimming cost V 1 base and J 11 bases, with 15 bases left between them. The V gene's germline CDR1 is SGHDT and CDR2 YYEEEE. The CDR3 coding sequence is TGTGCCAGCAGCTTGTGGGGAACAGGGCCGGCTTTCTTT. It encodes CASSLWGTGPAFF.

This clone occurred once. This chain links TRBV19 with TRBJ1-5; possible D gene TRBD1, 5 bases. CDR3 length equals 17 residues. The V end was cut by 0 bases, the J end by 1 base, with 13 bases between. Germline V gene data show CDR1 as LNHDA and CDR2 as SQIVND (reference sequence). DNA for the CDR3: TGTGCCAGTAGTATAGAGGGGGGTAGGGTAAGCAATCAGCCCCAGCATTTT. Amino acid sequence: CASSIEGGRVSNQPQHF.

The chain is built from TRBV15 and TRBJ2-3; 10 nucleotides line up with TRBD2. The length of the CDR3 is 20 residues. The trim removed 1 base at V and 0 bases at J, leaving 13 bases unmatched. The germline CDR1 and CDR2 sequences are LNHNV and YYDKDF (reference sequence). CDR3 nucleotide sequence: TGTGCCACCAGCAGAGCCACTATAGCGGGAGGTTGGCCTAGCACAGATACGCAGTATTTT. Amino acid sequence: CATSRATIAGGWPSTDTQYF.

The chain has TRBV30 and TRBJ2-5; perhaps TRBD2 as D (6 bases). Trimming pared 3 bases from V and 2 bases from J, leaving 10 bases between. The germline gives CDR1 GTSNPN, CDR2 SVGIG (reference sequence). The CDR3 is made up of 13 amino acids. The CDR3 coding sequence is TGTGCCTGGAGCCCGGGACTGCAAGAGACCCAGTACTTC. It translates to CAWSPGLQETQYF.

The chain has TRBV12-5 and TRBJ2-3; TRBD1 agrees at 8 bases. The CDR3 is 15 amino acids. Germline loops: CDR1 LGHNT, CDR2 FRNRAP. J gave up 2 bases and V 3 bases, and 4 bases lay outside the gene matches. This chain's CDR3 is CASGLRGQDTDTQYF. The CDR3 bases are TGTGCTAGTGGTTTAAGGGGACAGGACACAGATACGCAGTATTTT.

In the case of this clone: The sample carries other DNA sequences with the same CDR3. CDR3: CASSADRNTEAFF. Here the CDR3 DNA reads TGCGCCAGCAGCGCGGACAGGAACACTGAAGCTTTCTTT. The chain is built from TRBV5-1 and TRBJ1-1; a weak D match, TRBD1 (6 bases). V was shortened by 4 bases and J by 1 base, with 8 bases between the two germline ends. The germline V gene encodes CDR1 SGHRS and CDR2 YFSETQ. This CDR3 is built from 13 residues.

On this clone itself: At one end the junction does not follow the germline gene, possibly because of a read error. The J gene is TRBJ1-1, the V gene TRBV9; 12 bases align to TRBD1. The CDR3 extends over 13 amino acids. CDR1 is SGDLS, CDR2 YYNGEE, per germline. In DNA, the CDR3 is TGTGCCAGCAGCTCCGGGACAGGGGGCAAAAGGGACTTT. This gives the protein CASSSGTGGKRDF. Variable domain in full (rest from reference TRBV9 and TRBJ1-1): DSGVTQTPKHLITATGQRVTLRCSPRSGDLSVYWYQQSLDQGLQFLIQYYNGEERAKGNILERFSAQQFPDLHSELNLSSLELGDSALYFCASSSGTGGKRDFGQGTRLTVV.

This chain connects TRBV27 to TRBJ2-7, with 7 bases fitting TRBD2. The germline V gene encodes CDR1 MNHEY and CDR2 SMNVEV (reference sequence). The J segment lost 8 bases and the V segment lost 6 bases, leaving 10 bases of the junction unmatched. The CDR3 length is 13 residues. CDR3 amino acids: CASSTTAGDQQYF. In nucleotides, the CDR3 is TGTGCCAGCAGCACCACGGCGGGAGACCAGCAGTACTTC.

V is TRBV7-2 and J is TRBJ2-2; D gene ambiguous. Trimming cost V 5 bases and J 3 bases, with 4 bases left between them. This CDR3 contains 12 residues. Looked up from germline, CDR1 is SGHTA and CDR2 is FQGNSA. The DNA of the CDR3 is TGTGCCAGCAGCCGGGACACCGGGGAGCTGTTTTTT. It is translated as CASSRDTGELFF. Filled out from reference TRBV7-2 and TRBJ2-2, the complete variable domain reads GAGVSQSPSNKVTEKGKDVELRCDPISGHTALYWYRQSLGQGLEFLIYFQGNSAPDKSGLPSDRFSAERTGGSVSTLTIQRTQQEDSAVYLCASSRDTGELFFGEGSRLTVL.

The rearrangement uses TRBV30 and TRBJ1-4; D not resolved. Germline V lookup: CDR1 GTSNPN, CDR2 SVGIG (reference sequence). The ends were cut back, 0 bases at V and 4 bases at J, with 15 bases in the middle. The CDR3 totals 16 residues. CDR3 protein: CAWSVGTVNRNEKLFF. CDR3 nucleotide sequence: TGTGCCTGGAGTGTGGGAACAGTTAACCGTAATGAAAAACTGTTTTTT.

The chain carries TRBV11-3 and TRBJ2-2, with D perhaps matching TRBD2 (6 bases). CDR3 length equals 18 residues. Germline V CDR1 and CDR2: SGHNT, YENEEA. V was trimmed by 1 base and J by 4 bases, leaving 19 bases between them. The CDR3 sequence is CASSLGAGSGLITGELFF. The CDR3 DNA reads TGTGCCAGCAGCTTAGGGGCCGGCTCGGGACTGATCACCGGGGAGCTGTTTTTT.

The genes are TRBV10-3 and TRBJ2-7; TRBD2 aligns across 12 bases. V lost 8 bases and J lost 4; bases outside the gene matches: 6. The CDR3 loop spans 14 amino acids. Per the germline V gene, CDR1 is ENHRY and CDR2 is SYGVKD. The CDR3 nucleotides are TGTGCCATCCGCCGGACTAGCGGGAAGTACGAGCAGTACTTC. It encodes CAIRRTSGKYEQYF.

The J gene is TRBJ1-1, the V gene TRBV9; no clear D gene. CDR3 length: 14 residues. Germline V CDR1 and CDR2: SGDLS, YYNGEE. Trimming removed 0 bases at V and 7 bases at J, with 13 bases between. The CDR3 DNA sequence: TGTGCCAGCAGCGTAGGGTCTGGTGGCTATGAAGCTTTCTTT. Protein: CASSVGSGGYEAFF.

V and J are TRBV5-4 and TRBJ2-5; D gene ambiguous. Trimming removed 7 bases at V and 0 bases at J, with 10 bases between. Germline V lookup: CDR1 SGHNT, CDR2 YYREEE (reference sequence). The CDR3 totals 13 residues. CDR3 region: CASSGPNQETQYF. The CDR3 DNA is TGTGCCAGCTCAGGTCCGAACCAAGAGACCCAGTACTTC.

V is TRBV9 and J is TRBJ2-5; the D call may be TRBD1 or TRBD2 (5 bases each). From germline, CDR1 is SGDLS and CDR2 YYNGEE. The CDR3 has 13 residues. V lost 0 bases, J lost 4 bases, and 7 bases lay in between. The CDR3 DNA sequence: TGTGCCAGCAGCGTAGATGGGGGAGAGACCCAGTACTTC. The encoded protein is CASSVDGGETQYF.

This chain connects TRBV5-4 to TRBJ1-2; D perhaps matches TRBD1 (6 bases). V was trimmed by 2 bases and J by 8 bases, leaving 13 bases between them. The CDR3 totals 13 residues. Germline values: CDR1 SGHNT, CDR2 YYREEE (reference sequence). The CDR3 loop is CASSFPGARGYTF. The CDR3 DNA sequence: TGTGCCAGCAGCTTCCCAGGGGCTAGGGGCTACACCTTC.